Presented here are 9 T cell receptor beta chains from one specimen sequenced in a study of response to subunit inactivated influenza vaccine. TCRdb processed the RT-PCR reads anew with MiXCR; each CDR3 protein has one entry. The table lists about 780,000 distinct CDR3 sequences, roughly 18% of them singletons, with approximately 11% in the top ten. This specimen was PBMCs from blood, taken 5 days after vaccination. The receptors were gathered from a man aged 50 or older who received an inactivated influenza vaccine.

The chain joins TRBV20-1 to TRBJ1-5, with unresolved D. The CDR3 contains 15 residues. Trimming took 3 bases from V and 0 from J, leaving 12 bases between them. Germline CDR1 and CDR2: DFQATT and SNEGSKA (reference sequence). The DNA of the CDR3 is TGCAGTGCTAGTTATAGGGCAGCTAGCAATCAGCCCCAGCATTTT. Its protein product is CSASYRAASNQPQHF.

In its sample, this clonotype was seen a few times. The gene calls are TRBV5-6 and TRBJ2-3; a possible D gene is TRBD2 (6 bases). V lost 4 bases, J lost 4 bases, and 16 bases lay in between. Germline V gene lookup returns CDR1 SGHDT and CDR2 YYEEEE. The CDR3 length is 15 residues. The CDR3 DNA sequence: TGTGCCAGCAGCATCCGACTAGGTCCCTCAGATACGCAGTATTTT. This translates into CASSIRLGPSDTQYF.

The rearrangement uses TRBV4-3 and TRBJ1-1, with 10 bases identical to TRBD1. The CDR3 has 14 amino acids. The germline V gene encodes CDR1 LGHNA and CDR2 YSLEER. The V gene end was trimmed by 1 base and the J gene end by 4 bases; junction bases not matched to a gene: 0. As DNA, the CDR3 is TGCGCCAGCAGCCAAGGACAGGGGGCCACTGAAGCTTTCTTT. This gives the protein CASSQGQGATEAFF.

The V gene is TRBV6-1, the J gene TRBJ1-1; D is undetermined. CDR1 and CDR2 (germline): MNHNS, SASEGT. The CDR3 is 12 amino acids. Trimming shortened V by 7 bases and J by 7 bases, and 13 bases separated the two germline ends. This CDR3 reads CASTRGGREAFF. The CDR3, as DNA: TGTGCCAGCACCCGAGGTGGCCGTGAAGCTTTCTTT.

Only a few counts were recorded for this clonotype. The CDR3 coding sequence is TGTGCCAGCAGTTTGTGGGGCGGGAAGGAGACCCAGTACTTC. Translating it yields CASSLWGGKETQYF. The chain couples TRBV27 to TRBJ2-5, with a weak D call TRBD2 (6 bases). This CDR3 comprises 14 residues. Germline V lookup: CDR1 MNHEY, CDR2 SMNVEV (reference sequence). V lost 3 bases, J lost 5 bases, and 13 bases lay in between.

This clonotype was counted ten times or more. The chain has TRBV12-3 or TRBV12-4 and TRBJ1-2; D not certain. CDR3 size: 13 residues. V was pared by 1 base and J by 4 bases, with 7 bases between. CDR3 nucleotide sequence: TGTGCCAGCAGTTTAGATCCAGCCTATGGCTACACCTTC. Its protein product is CASSLDPAYGYTF.

The chain carries TRBV6-6 and TRBJ1-2; TRBD1 aligns across 7 bases. Germline V gene data show CDR1 as MNHNY and CDR2 as SVGAGI (reference sequence). This CDR3 is 12 amino acids long. Trimming removed 8 bases from V and 8 bases from J; junction bases left unmatched: 8. The CDR3 DNA reads TGTGCCAGCCAAACAGACAGGGAAGGCTACACCTTC. Translated: CASQTDREGYTF.

This clonotype was found a few times. The genes are TRBV5-1 and TRBJ1-1; the match to TRBD1 covers 7 bases. J gave up 3 bases and V 4 bases, and 6 bases lay outside the gene matches. Germline V gene data show CDR1 as SGHRS and CDR2 as YFSETQ. The CDR3 extends over 14 amino acids. CDR3: CASSSRGTDTEAFF. CDR3 DNA sequence: TGCGCCAGCAGCAGCAGGGGGACGGACACTGAAGCTTTCTTT.

This clonotype was counted ten times or more. The gene calls are TRBV7-2 and TRBJ1-4; D gene ambiguous. The CDR3 is 13 amino acids. Trimming shortened V by 1 base and J by 8 bases, and 8 bases separated the two germline ends. Germline loops: CDR1 SGHTA, CDR2 FQGNSA. CDR3 in amino acids: CASSLELNEKLFF. CDR3 nucleotide sequence: TGTGCCAGCAGCTTAGAGCTGAACGAAAAACTGTTTTTT.